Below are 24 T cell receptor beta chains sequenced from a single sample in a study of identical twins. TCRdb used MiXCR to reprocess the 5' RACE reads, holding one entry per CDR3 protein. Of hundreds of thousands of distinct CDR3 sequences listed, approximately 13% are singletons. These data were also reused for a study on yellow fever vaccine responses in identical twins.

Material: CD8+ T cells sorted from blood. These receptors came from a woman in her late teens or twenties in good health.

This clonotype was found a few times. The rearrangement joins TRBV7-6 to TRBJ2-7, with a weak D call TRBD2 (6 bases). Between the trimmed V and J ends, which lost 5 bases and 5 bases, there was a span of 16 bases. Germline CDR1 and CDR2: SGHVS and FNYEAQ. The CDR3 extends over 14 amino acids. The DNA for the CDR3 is TGTGCCAGCAGCCTTCGTGGAGGGGACCACGAGCAGTACTTC. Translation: CASSLRGGDHEQYF.

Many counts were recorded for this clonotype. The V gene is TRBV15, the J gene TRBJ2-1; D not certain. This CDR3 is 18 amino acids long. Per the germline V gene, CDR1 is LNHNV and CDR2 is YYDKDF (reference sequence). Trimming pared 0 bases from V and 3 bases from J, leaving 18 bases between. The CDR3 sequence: CATSRDSAGPRIYNEQFF. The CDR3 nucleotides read TGTGCCACCAGCAGAGATTCCGCCGGGCCTAGAATCTACAATGAGCAGTTCTTC.

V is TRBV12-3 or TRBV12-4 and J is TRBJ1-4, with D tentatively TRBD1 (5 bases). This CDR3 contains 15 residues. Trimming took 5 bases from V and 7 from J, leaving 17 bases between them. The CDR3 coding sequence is TGTGCCAGCAGTCCGCAGGGTAGCTCGGGTGAAAAACTGTTTTTT. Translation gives CASSPQGSSGEKLFF.

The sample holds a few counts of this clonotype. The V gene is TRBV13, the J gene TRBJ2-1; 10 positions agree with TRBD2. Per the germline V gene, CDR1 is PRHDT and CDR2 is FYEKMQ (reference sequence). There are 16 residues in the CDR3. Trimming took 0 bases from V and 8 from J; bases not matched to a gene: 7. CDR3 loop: CASSLGGAGGFDEQFF. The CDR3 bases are TGTGCCAGCAGCTTAGGAGGAGCGGGAGGGTTTGATGAGCAGTTCTTC.

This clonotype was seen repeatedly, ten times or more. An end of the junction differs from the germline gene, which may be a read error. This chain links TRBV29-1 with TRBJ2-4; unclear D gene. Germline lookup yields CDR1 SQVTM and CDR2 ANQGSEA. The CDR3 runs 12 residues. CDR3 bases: TGCAGCGTTGAAGGAGCCAGAAACATTCAGTACTTC. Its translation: CSVEGARNIQYF.

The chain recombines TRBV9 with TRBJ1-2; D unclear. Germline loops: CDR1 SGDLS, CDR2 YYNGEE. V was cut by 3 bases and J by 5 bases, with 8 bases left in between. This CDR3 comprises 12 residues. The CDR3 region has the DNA TGTGCCAGCAGCGCGGAACAGTATGGCTACACCTTC. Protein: CASSAEQYGYTF.

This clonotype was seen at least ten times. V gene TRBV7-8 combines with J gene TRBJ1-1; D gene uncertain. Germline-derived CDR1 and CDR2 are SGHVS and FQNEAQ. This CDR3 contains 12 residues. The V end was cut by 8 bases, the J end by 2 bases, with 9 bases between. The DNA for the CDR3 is TGTGCCAGCGCCGTTAGAAACACTGAAGCTTTCTTT. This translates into CASAVRNTEAFF.

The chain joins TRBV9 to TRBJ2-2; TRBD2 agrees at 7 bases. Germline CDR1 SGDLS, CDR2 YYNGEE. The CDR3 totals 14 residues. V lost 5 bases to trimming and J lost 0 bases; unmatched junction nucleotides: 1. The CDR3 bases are TGTGCCAGCAGTGGGACTACGAACACCGGGGAGCTGTTTTTT. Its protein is CASSGTTNTGELFF.

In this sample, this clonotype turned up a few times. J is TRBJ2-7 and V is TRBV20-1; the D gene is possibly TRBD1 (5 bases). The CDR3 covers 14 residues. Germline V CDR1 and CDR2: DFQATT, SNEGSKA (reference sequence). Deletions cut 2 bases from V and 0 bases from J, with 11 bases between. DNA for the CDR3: TGCAGTGCTAGACTGACAGAAACCTCCTACGAGCAGTACTTC. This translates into CSARLTETSYEQYF.

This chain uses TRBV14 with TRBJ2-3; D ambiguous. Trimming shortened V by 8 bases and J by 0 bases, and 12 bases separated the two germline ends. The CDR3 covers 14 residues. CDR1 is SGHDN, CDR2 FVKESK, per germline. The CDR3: CASGPQTSTDTQYF. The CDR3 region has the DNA TGTGCCAGCGGGCCCCAGACTAGCACAGATACGCAGTATTTT.

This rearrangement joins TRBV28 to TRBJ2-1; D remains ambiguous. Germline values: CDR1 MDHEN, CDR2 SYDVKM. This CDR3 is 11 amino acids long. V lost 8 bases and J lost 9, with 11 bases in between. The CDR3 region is CASRRLREQFF. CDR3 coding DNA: TGTGCCAGCCGTAGACTGCGTGAGCAGTTCTTC.

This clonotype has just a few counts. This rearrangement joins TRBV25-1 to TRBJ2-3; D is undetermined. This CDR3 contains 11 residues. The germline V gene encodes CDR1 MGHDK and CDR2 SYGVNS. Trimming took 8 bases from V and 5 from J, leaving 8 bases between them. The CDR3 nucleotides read TGTGCCAGCTCGATGATAGATACGCAGTATTTT. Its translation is CASSMIDTQYF.

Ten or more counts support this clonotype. The CDR3 region is CASSSFERPEQYF. In nucleotides, the CDR3 is TGTGCCAGCAGTTCCTTTGAGCGGCCCGAGCAGTACTTC. The chain couples TRBV6-5 to TRBJ2-7; weak D call: TRBD2 (5 bases). Trimming left V 4 bases short and J 6 bases short, with 13 bases between. In germline, CDR1 is MNHEY, CDR2 SVGAGI. The CDR3 loop spans 13 amino acids.

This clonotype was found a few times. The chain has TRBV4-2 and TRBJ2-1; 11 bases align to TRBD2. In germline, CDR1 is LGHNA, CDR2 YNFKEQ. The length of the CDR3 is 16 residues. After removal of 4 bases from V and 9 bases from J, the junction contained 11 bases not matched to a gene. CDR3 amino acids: CASSRVGSGRAGEQFF. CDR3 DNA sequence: TGTGCCAGCAGCCGCGTGGGTAGCGGGAGGGCCGGTGAGCAGTTCTTC.

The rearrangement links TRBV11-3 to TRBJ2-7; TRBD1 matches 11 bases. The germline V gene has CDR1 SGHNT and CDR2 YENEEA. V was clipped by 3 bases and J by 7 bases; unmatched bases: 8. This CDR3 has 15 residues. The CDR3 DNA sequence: TGTGCCAGCAGCTTTTTCTATGGGACAGGGGGGGAGCAGTACGTC. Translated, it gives CASSFFYGTGGEQYV.

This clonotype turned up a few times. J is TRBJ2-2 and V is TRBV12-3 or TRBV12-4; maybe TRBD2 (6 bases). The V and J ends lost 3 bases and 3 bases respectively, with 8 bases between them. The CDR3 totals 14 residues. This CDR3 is CASSFWGDTGELFF. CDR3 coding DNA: TGTGCCAGCAGTTTTTGGGGGGACACCGGGGAGCTGTTTTTT.

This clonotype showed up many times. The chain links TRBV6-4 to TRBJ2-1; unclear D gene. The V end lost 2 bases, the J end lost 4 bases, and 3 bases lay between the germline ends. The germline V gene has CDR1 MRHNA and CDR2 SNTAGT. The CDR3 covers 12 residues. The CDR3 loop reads CASSDGYNEQFF. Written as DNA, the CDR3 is TGTGCCAGCAGTGACGGGTACAATGAGCAGTTCTTC.

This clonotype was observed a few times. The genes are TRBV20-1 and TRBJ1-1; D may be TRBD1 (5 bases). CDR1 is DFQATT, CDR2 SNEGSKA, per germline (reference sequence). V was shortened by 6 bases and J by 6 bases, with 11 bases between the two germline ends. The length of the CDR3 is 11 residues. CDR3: CSAWGGSEAFF. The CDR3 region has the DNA TGCAGTGCCTGGGGGGGATCTGAAGCTTTCTTT.

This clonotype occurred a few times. The CDR3 DNA reads TGCGCCAGCAGCCCGGGGTCTGGTATGGGATACGAGCAGTACTTC. Translation: CASSPGSGMGYEQYF. V gene TRBV5-1 combines with J gene TRBJ2-7, with a weak D call TRBD2 (5 bases). V was clipped by 4 bases and J by 4 bases, with 18 bases between them. CDR1 and CDR2 (germline): SGHRS, YFSETQ. This CDR3 is built from 15 residues. The whole variable domain, filled in from reference TRBV5-1 and TRBJ2-7, reads KAGVTQTPRYLIKTRGQQVTLSCSPISGHRSVSWYQQTPGQGLQFLFEYFSETQRNKGNFPGRFSGRQFSNSRSEMNVSTLELGDSALYLCASSPGSGMGYEQYFGPGTRLTVT.

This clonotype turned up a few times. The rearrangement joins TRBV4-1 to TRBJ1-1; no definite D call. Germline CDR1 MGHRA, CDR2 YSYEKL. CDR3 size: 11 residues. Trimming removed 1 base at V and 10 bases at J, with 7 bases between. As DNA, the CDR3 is TGCGCCAGCAGCCAAGGGGAAAGAGCTTTCTTT. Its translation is CASSQGERAFF.

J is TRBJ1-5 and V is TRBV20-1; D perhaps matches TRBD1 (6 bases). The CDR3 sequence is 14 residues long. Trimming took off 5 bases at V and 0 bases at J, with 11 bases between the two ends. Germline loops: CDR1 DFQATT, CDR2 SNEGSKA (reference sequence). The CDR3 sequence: CSAFAGVSNQPQHF. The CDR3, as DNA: TGCAGTGCTTTTGCAGGGGTTAGCAATCAGCCCCAGCATTTT.

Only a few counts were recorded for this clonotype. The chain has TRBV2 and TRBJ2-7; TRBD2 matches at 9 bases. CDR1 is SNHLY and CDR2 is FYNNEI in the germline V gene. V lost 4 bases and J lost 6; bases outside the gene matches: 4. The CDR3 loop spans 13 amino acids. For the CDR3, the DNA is TGTGCCAGCAGTGCCCTGACTAGCGGCGAGCAGTACGTC. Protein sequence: CASSALTSGEQYV.

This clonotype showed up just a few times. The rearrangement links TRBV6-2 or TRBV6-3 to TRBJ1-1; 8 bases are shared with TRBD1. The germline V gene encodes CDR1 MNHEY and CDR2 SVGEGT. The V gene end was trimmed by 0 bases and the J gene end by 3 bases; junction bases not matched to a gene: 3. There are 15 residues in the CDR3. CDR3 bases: TGTGCCAGCAGTTACTCGAGGGGACAGGACACTGAAGCTTTCTTT. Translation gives CASSYSRGQDTEAFF.

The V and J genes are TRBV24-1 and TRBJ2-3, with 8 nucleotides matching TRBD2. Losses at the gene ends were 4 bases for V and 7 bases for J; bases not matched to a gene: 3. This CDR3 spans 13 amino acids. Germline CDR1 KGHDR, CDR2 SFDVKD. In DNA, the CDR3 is TGTGCCACCAGTGACTTAGCGGGACATACGCAGTATTTT. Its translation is CATSDLAGHTQYF.